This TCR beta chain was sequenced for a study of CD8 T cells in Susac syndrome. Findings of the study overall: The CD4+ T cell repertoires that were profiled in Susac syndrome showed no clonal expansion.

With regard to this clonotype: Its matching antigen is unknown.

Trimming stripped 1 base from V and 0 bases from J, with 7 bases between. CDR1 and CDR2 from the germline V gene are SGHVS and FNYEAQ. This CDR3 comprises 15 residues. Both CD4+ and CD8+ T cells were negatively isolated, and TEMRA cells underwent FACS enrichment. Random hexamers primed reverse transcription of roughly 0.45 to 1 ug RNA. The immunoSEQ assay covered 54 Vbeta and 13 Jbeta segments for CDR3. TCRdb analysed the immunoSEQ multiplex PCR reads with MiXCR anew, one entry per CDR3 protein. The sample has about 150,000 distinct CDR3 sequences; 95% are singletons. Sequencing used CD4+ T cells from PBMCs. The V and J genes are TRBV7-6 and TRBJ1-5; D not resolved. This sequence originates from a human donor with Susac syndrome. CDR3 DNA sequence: TGTGCCAGCAGCTTAGGTGGTAATAGCAATCAGCCCCAGCATTTT. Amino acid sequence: CASSLGGNSNQPQHF.